This TCR beta chain was sequenced during a study of T cells in Graves' hyperthyroidism and ophthalmopathy. What was amplified from RNA transcripts were TCR beta CDR3 regions. When the TCR CDR3 underwent first-round RT-PCR, the HTBI primer set was used. TCRdb redid the calling of the multiplex PCR reads with MiXCR, one entry per CDR3 protein. The sample has approximately 690,000 distinct CDR3 sequences; around 15% are singletons. Ophthalmopathy patients had Clinical Activity Score at least 3, NOSPECS grade at least 4, duration under 3 months. Exclusion of patients followed from uncontrolled infection, other autoimmune disease, pregnancy or lactation. Together with thyroid ultrasound, orbital computed tomography, serum thyroxine and TRAb, clinical symptoms were used for diagnoses. This CDR3 region has 13 residues. Germline V gene data show CDR1 as ENHRY and CDR2 as SYGVKD. V lost 4 bases and J 0 bases, leaving 6 bases between the germline ends.

This clonotype was seen ten or more times. This rearrangement joins TRBV10-3 to TRBJ1-1, with no clear D. Sequencing was performed on blood. The origin of this receptor is a woman aged 45-59 years with Graves' ophthalmopathy. The CDR3 bases are TGTGCCATCAGTGTCTCAGTGAACACTGAAGCTTTCTTT. It encodes CAISVSVNTEAFF.